This T cell receptor beta chain appears in the sequencing data of a study of monozygotic twins with inflammatory bowel disease. CDR1 and CDR2 (germline): SEHNR, FQNEAQ (reference sequence). The CDR3 length is 13 residues. Whole blood without T cell sorting served as the source of isolated total RNA. TCRdb re-called the 5' RACE reads and shows each CDR3 protein once, DNA omitted. The sample shows 300,000 to 400,000 distinct CDR3 sequences, and roughly 2% sits with its ten largest clones. Whole-study findings and limits: Relative to healthy twins, IBD patients had fewer clonotypes in common with others, a gap that was especially apparent with disease activity.

With respect to this clonotype: Its target is not known.

V and J are TRBV7-9 and TRBJ2-7; TCRdb returns TRBD1, unconfirmable since there is no DNA. The TCR originated in a human donor with ulcerative colitis or Crohn's disease, or a healthy co-twin of an affected twin (not recorded which). What was sequenced was blood. The CDR3 here is CASSTDPQKEQYF. The full variable domain, completed using reference TRBV7-9 and TRBJ2-7, is DTGVSQNPRHKITKRGQNVTFRCDPISEHNRLYWYRQTLGQGPEFLTYFQNEAQLEKSRLLSDRFSAERPKGSFSTLEIQRTEQGDSAMYLCASSTDPQKEQYFGPGTRLTVT.